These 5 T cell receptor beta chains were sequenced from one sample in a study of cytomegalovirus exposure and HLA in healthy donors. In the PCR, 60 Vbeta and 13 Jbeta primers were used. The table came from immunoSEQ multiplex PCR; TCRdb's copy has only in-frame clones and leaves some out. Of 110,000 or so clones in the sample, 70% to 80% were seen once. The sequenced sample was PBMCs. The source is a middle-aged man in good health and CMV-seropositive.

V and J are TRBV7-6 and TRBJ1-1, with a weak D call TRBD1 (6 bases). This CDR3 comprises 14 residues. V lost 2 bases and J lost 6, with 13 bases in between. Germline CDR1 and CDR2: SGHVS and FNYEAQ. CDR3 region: CASSLSGAGAEAFF. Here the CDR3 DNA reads TGTGCCAGCAGCTTATCTGGGGCAGGGGCTGAAGCTTTCTTT. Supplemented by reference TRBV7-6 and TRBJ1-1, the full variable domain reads GAGVSQSPRYKVTKRGQDVALRCDPISGHVSLYWYRQALGQGPEFLTYFNYEAQQDKSGLPNDRFSAERPEGSISTLTIQRTEQRDSAMYRCASSLSGAGAEAFFGQGTRLTVV.

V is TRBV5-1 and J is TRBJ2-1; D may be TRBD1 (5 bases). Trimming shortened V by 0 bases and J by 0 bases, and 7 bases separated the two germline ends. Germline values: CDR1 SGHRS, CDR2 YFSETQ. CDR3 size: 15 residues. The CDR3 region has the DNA TGCGCCAGCAGCTTGGTAGGGGTCTCCTACAATGAGCAGTTCTTC. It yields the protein CASSLVGVSYNEQFF. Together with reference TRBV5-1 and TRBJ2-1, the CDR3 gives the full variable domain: KAGVTQTPRYLIKTRGQQVTLSCSPISGHRSVSWYQQTPGQGLQFLFEYFSETQRNKGNFPGRFSGRQFSNSRSEMNVSTLELGDSALYLCASSLVGVSYNEQFFGPGTRLTVL.

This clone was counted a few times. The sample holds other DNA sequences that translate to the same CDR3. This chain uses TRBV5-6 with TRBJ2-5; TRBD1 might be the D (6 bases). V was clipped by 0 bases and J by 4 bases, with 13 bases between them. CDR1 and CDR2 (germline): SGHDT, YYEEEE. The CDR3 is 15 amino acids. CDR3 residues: CASSLAVARGETQYF. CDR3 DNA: TGTGCCAGCAGCTTGGCAGTAGCCAGGGGAGAGACCCAGTACTTC. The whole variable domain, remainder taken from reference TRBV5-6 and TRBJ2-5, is DAGVTQSPTHLIKTRGQQVTLRCSPKSGHDTVSWYQQALGQGPQFIFQYYEEEERQRGNFPDRFSGHQFPNYSSELNVNALLLGDSALYLCASSLAVARGETQYFGPGTRLLVL.

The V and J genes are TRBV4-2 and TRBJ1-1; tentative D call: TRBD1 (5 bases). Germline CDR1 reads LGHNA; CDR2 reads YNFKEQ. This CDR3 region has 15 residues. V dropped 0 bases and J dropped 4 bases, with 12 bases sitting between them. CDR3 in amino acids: CASSQDGGGGTEAFF. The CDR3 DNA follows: TGTGCCAGCAGCCAAGATGGCGGCGGGGGCACTGAAGCTTTCTTT.

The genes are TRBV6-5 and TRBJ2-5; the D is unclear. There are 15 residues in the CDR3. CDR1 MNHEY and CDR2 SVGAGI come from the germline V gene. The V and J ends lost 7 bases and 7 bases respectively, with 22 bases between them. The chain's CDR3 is CASNPSTRLSGTQYF. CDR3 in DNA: TGTGCCAGCAATCCCTCGACAAGGCTCAGTGGGACCCAGTACTTC.